These 20 T cell receptor beta chains were all obtained from the same sample, sequenced in a study of shared clonotypes between healthy human individuals. Assay: immunoSEQ multiplex PCR; the TCRdb copy retains only in-frame clones and omits some. This repertoire shows roughly 2.5 million clones, more than 80% found once; its top ten account for about 0.13%. Input material: naive CD4+ T cells sorted from blood. As to subset: CD45RA+ positively selected. Receptor source: a man aged 18 to 30 in good health.

The rearrangement links TRBV5-3 to TRBJ1-5; D is ambiguous. TRBV5-3 is classed as an ORF, of uncertain function. With 2 bases removed from V and 0 bases from J, the gap between germline ends came to 9 bases. This CDR3 comprises 15 residues. The CDR3 coding sequence is TGTGCCAGAAGCTTATACGGAAGTAGCAATCAGCCCCAGCATTTT. Translation: CARSLYGSSNQPQHF.

The chain joins TRBV9 to TRBJ2-6; D remains ambiguous. The CDR3 contains 15 residues. V was pared by 0 bases and J by 2 bases, with 6 bases between. Germline lookup yields CDR1 SGDLS and CDR2 YYNGEE. CDR3 loop: CASSVATPGANVLTF. The CDR3 nucleotides are TGTGCCAGCAGCGTAGCGACCCCTGGGGCCAACGTCCTGACTTTC.

The V gene is TRBV6-4, the J gene TRBJ1-1; no reliable D call. Germline V lookup: CDR1 MRHNA, CDR2 SNTAGT. V shed 6 bases and J shed 2 bases, with 13 bases lying between them. This CDR3 is built from 14 residues. The CDR3 region has the DNA TGTGCCAGCAGGGTAACAGATATTAACACTGAAGCTTTCTTT. It is translated as CASRVTDINTEAFF.

This chain joins TRBV28 and TRBJ2-5; D is unclear. The CDR3 covers 9 residues. CDR1 MDHEN and CDR2 SYDVKM come from the germline V gene. The ends were cut back, 7 bases at V and 5 bases at J, with 2 bases in the middle. CDR3 amino acids: CASMETQYF. In DNA, the CDR3 is TGTGCCAGCATGGAGACCCAGTACTTC.

Only one count was recorded for this clone. This chain's CDR3 is CASSGSAGVPGELFF. As DNA, the CDR3 is TGCGCCAGCAGTGGGTCGGCGGGAGTCCCCGGGGAGCTGTTTTTT. This rearrangement joins TRBV10-2 to TRBJ2-2; TRBD2 aligns across 7 bases. The CDR3 sequence is 15 residues long. The germline gives CDR1 WSHSY, CDR2 SAAADI. The trim removed 4 bases at V and 6 bases at J, leaving 8 bases unmatched.

This chain joins TRBV9 and TRBJ1-1; possible D gene TRBD1, 5 bases. The CDR3 runs to 16 residues. V was trimmed by 4 bases and J by 0 bases, leaving 16 bases between them. Germline V gives CDR1 SGDLS, CDR2 YYNGEE. The CDR3 DNA reads as TGTGCCAGCAGCATAATGACAGCGCCCATGAACACTGAAGCTTTCTTT. The encoded protein is CASSIMTAPMNTEAFF.

V is TRBV19 and J is TRBJ1-6; D perhaps matches TRBD1 (5 bases). The CDR3 loop spans 15 amino acids. Germline values: CDR1 LNHDA, CDR2 SQIVND (reference sequence). The V and J ends lost 0 bases and 7 bases respectively, with 10 bases between them. The CDR3 spells CASSIDAGSNSPLHF. Written as DNA, the CDR3 is TGTGCCAGTAGTATAGATGCAGGGAGCAATTCACCCCTCCACTTT.

This clone has only a few counts. The chain links TRBV6-5 to TRBJ1-5, with D possibly matching TRBD1 (5 bases). This CDR3 comprises 14 residues. Deletions cut 4 bases from V and 4 bases from J, with 11 bases between. CDR1 and CDR2 from the germline V gene are MNHEY and SVGAGI. This chain's CDR3 is CASSSRRVNQPQHF. CDR3 bases: TGTGCCAGCAGTTCTCGCAGGGTTAATCAGCCCCAGCATTTT.

The chain recombines TRBV6-5 with TRBJ2-7; TRBD1 is a possible D gene (5 bases). The V end lost 5 bases, the J end lost 5 bases, and 13 bases lay between the germline ends. Per the germline V gene, CDR1 is MNHEY and CDR2 is SVGAGI. The length of the CDR3 is 13 residues. The CDR3: CASSRKRGNEQYF. The CDR3 DNA sequence: TGTGCCAGCAGTAGAAAAAGGGGAAACGAGCAGTACTTC.

This chain uses TRBV11-2 with TRBJ2-1; D perhaps matches TRBD2 (5 bases). Germline V CDR1 and CDR2: SGHAT, FQNNGV. Trimming removed 0 bases from V and 3 bases from J, with 12 bases in between. This CDR3 comprises 16 residues. The CDR3, as DNA: TGTGCCAGCAGCTTAGATACGGGATCTGTCTACAATGAGCAGTTCTTC. It encodes CASSLDTGSVYNEQFF.

The CDR3 bases are TGCGCCAGCAGCTTGGAGGGCCAGCCCGTGGGCAATTCACCCCTCCACTTT. It specifies CASSLEGQPVGNSPLHF. This chain links TRBV5-1 with TRBJ1-6; D not resolved. The V end was cut by 0 bases, the J end by 7 bases, with 17 bases between. The V gene's germline CDR1 is SGHRS and CDR2 YFSETQ. The CDR3 consists of 17 residues.

V and J are TRBV7-2 and TRBJ1-5, with 7 nucleotides matching TRBD1. CDR3 size: 13 residues. CDR1 is SGHTA and CDR2 is FQGNSA in the germline V gene. V trimming: 5 bases; J trimming: 10 bases; junction bases outside the gene matches: 8. Here the CDR3 DNA reads TGTGCCAGCAGCCCCGGGACAGCTTCTCCCCAGCATTTT. Encoded protein: CASSPGTASPQHF.

A remark on this clone: Other nucleotide sequences from this sample produce the same CDR3. The chain is built from TRBV7-2 and TRBJ2-2; 11 bases map to TRBD2. The CDR3 loop spans 16 amino acids. Germline V gene lookup returns CDR1 SGHTA and CDR2 FQGNSA. After removal of 5 bases from V and 0 bases from J, the junction contained 2 bases not matched to a gene. The CDR3 sequence is CASSLGLAANTGELFF. CDR3 coding DNA: TGTGCCAGCAGCCTGGGACTAGCGGCGAACACCGGGGAGCTGTTTTTT.

The gene calls are TRBV4-3 and TRBJ2-3; 11 positions agree with TRBD2. Germline V gene lookup returns CDR1 LGHNA and CDR2 YSLEER. The length of the CDR3 is 18 residues. V was pared by 0 bases and J by 2 bases, with 7 bases of the junction left unmatched. The CDR3 region is CASSQDPTSGDFTDTQYF. The CDR3 DNA reads TGCGCCAGCAGCCAAGATCCGACTAGCGGGGATTTCACAGATACGCAGTATTTT.

The V call is TRBV6-6, the J call TRBJ1-2; no clear D gene. V was shortened by 5 bases and J by 5 bases, with 6 bases between the two germline ends. This CDR3 has 11 amino acids. Germline V gene lookup returns CDR1 MNHNY and CDR2 SVGAGI (reference sequence). The CDR3 spells CASSADYGYTF. DNA of the CDR3: TGTGCCAGCAGTGCCGATTATGGCTACACCTTC.

Of note for this clone: The sample has other DNA sequences that encode this CDR3 too. The chain joins TRBV2 to TRBJ1-3; no clear D gene. The CDR3 spans 15 residues. Trimming pared 1 base from V and 0 bases from J, leaving 7 bases between. The germline gives CDR1 SNHLY, CDR2 FYNNEI. This CDR3 reads CASSEGRSSGNTIYF. CDR3 nucleotides: TGTGCCAGCAGTGAAGGCAGGAGCTCTGGAAACACCATATATTTT.

The genes are TRBV6-5 and TRBJ1-3, with TRBD1 identical over 7 bases. The J segment lost 1 base and the V segment lost 6 bases, leaving 6 bases of the junction unmatched. Per the germline V gene, CDR1 is MNHEY and CDR2 is SVGAGI. This CDR3 comprises 15 residues. This CDR3 is CASRKDRFSGNTIYF. The CDR3, as DNA: TGTGCCAGCAGAAAGGACAGGTTTTCTGGAAACACCATATATTTT.

This sequence joins TRBV14 and TRBJ2-1; possibly TRBD2 for D (6 bases). Germline lookup yields CDR1 SGHDN and CDR2 FVKESK. V was pared by 5 bases and J by 1 base, with 18 bases between. The CDR3 contains 17 residues. DNA for the CDR3: TGTGCCAGCAGCGGAGGGACCCCACTTGGGTCCTACAATGAGCAGTTCTTC. Protein: CASSGGTPLGSYNEQFF.

Points on this clone: Other DNA sequences in the sample encode the same CDR3. CDR3 nucleotides: TGTGCCAGCAGAACAGCCCAAGAGACCCAGTACTTC. Protein product: CASRTAQETQYF. The gene calls are TRBV28 and TRBJ2-5; D remains unclear. CDR1 is MDHEN, CDR2 SYDVKM, per germline. The CDR3 contains 12 residues. V was cut by 6 bases and J by 1 base, with 6 bases left in between.

This clone has just one count. The rearrangement links TRBV25-1 to TRBJ1-2; D gene ambiguous. Germline lookup yields CDR1 MGHDK and CDR2 SYGVNS. Trimming left V 2 bases short and J 0 bases short, with 7 bases between. The CDR3 contains 14 residues. The CDR3 reads CASSENKANYGYTF. In nucleotides, the CDR3 is TGTGCCAGCAGTGAAAATAAAGCTAACTATGGCTACACCTTC.